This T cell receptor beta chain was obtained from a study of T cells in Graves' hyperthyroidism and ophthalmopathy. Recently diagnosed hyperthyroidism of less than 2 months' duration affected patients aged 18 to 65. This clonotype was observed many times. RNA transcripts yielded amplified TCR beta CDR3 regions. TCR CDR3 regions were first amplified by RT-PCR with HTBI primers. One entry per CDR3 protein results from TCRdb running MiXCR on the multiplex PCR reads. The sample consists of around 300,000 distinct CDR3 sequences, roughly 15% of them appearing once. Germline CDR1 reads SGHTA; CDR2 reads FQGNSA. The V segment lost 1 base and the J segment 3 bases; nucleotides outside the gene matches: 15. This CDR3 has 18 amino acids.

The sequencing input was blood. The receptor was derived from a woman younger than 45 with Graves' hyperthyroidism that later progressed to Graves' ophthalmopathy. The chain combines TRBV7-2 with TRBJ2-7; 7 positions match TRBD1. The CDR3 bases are TGTGCCAGCAGCTTAGATCTGTTTAGTCAGGGACAGAGCTACGAGCAGTACTTC. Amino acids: CASSLDLFSQGQSYEQYF. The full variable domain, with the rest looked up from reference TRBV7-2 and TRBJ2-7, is GAGVSQSPSNKVTEKGKDVELRCDPISGHTALYWYRQSLGQGLEFLIYFQGNSAPDKSGLPSDRFSAERTGGSVSTLTIQRTQQEDSAVYLCASSLDLFSQGQSYEQYFGPGTRLTVT.